The T cell receptor (beta chain) described here comes from a study of cytomegalovirus exposure and HLA in healthy donors. The CDR3 extends over 15 amino acids. Germline CDR1 and CDR2: SQVTM and ANQGSEA. J was trimmed by 3 bases and V by 0 bases; bases with no gene match: 8. Study-level points and caveats: Most observed TCR sequences were rare, whereas some public TCRs were detected in many donors.

Primers: 60 Vbeta forward and 13 Jbeta reverse. Method: immunoSEQ multiplex PCR; TCRdb's copy keeps in-frame clones and lacks some. The repertoire holds about 300,000 clones, with 75% to 90% as singletons. Healthy bone marrow donors made up the donor group. This clone was counted once. What it binds is unknown. This chain joins TRBV29-1 and TRBJ2-7; 7 positions match TRBD1. The sequence was obtained from a man between 35 and 55 years old in good health and CMV-seropositive. Sequences were obtained from PBMCs. Written as DNA, the CDR3 is TGCAGCGTTGAAGAAAAGGGGACAGAATTCTACGAGCAGTACTTC. Protein: CSVEEKGTEFYEQYF.